This passage covers 29 T cell receptor beta chains from one sample sequenced in a study of beta chain features in type 1 diabetes. Which antigens these TCRs recognize remains unknown. Findings and limits, study-wide: Among patients with Type 1 diabetes, TCRB CDR3s were moderately but significantly shorter in every one of the four CD4+ subsets.

The isolated RNA, all of it, was reverse transcribed, so expressed TCRB transcripts were what got sequenced. Here immunoSEQ multiplex PCR was the method, and the copy in TCRdb shows in-frame clones only, minus some. The data contain about 340,000 clones, less than 15% of them singletons. The specimen sequenced was naive CD4+ T cells from blood. Every receptor here comes from a woman in her late teens or twenties with type 1 diabetes.

This clone was seen only a few times. The chain carries TRBV7-2 and TRBJ2-1; 7 bases are a match to TRBD1. The CDR3 loop spans 14 amino acids. Trimming at V came to 1 base and at J to 9 bases, leaving 6 bases not matched to a gene. Germline lookup yields CDR1 SGHTA and CDR2 FQGNSA. The CDR3 region is CASSLEQGVGEQFF. As DNA, the CDR3 is TGTGCCAGCAGCTTAGAGCAGGGGGTGGGTGAGCAGTTCTTC. The complete variable domain, with remaining parts taken from reference TRBV7-2 and TRBJ2-1, reads GAGVSQSPSNKVTEKGKDVELRCDPISGHTALYWYRQSLGQGLEFLIYFQGNSAPDKSGLPSDRFSAERTGGSVSTLTIQRTQQEDSAVYLCASSLEQGVGEQFFGPGTRLTVL.

The chain links TRBV9 to TRBJ2-2; perhaps TRBD1 as D (6 bases). The V gene lost 0 bases and the J gene lost 4 bases, with 7 bases spanning the gap. The length of the CDR3 is 14 residues. Germline CDR1 reads SGDLS; CDR2 reads YYNGEE. The CDR3 bases are TGTGCCAGCAGCGTAGTGGGGGCCACCGGGGAGCTGTTTTTT. This gives the protein CASSVVGATGELFF.

The chain carries TRBV6-6 and TRBJ2-1, with D perhaps matching TRBD1 (6 bases). Germline V gene data show CDR1 as MNHNY and CDR2 as SVGAGI (reference sequence). The V gene lost 5 bases and the J gene lost 0 bases, with 8 bases spanning the gap. This CDR3 is built from 14 residues. CDR3 amino acids: CASSRQDSYNEQFF. In nucleotides, the CDR3 is TGTGCCAGCAGTCGACAGGACTCCTACAATGAGCAGTTCTTC.

The sample holds a few counts of this clone. The chain combines TRBV28 with TRBJ1-1, with D uncertain. Germline CDR1 reads MDHEN; CDR2 reads SYDVKM. Trimming took 3 bases from V and 1 from J, leaving 18 bases between them. The CDR3 length is 17 residues. CDR3 sequence (DNA): TGTGCCAGCAGTTTTCGGTCCCGGGTCCCTGGGAACACTGAAGCTTTCTTT. This codes for CASSFRSRVPGNTEAFF. Drawing the rest from reference TRBV28 and TRBJ1-1, the complete variable domain is DVKVTQSSRYLVKRTGEKVFLECVQDMDHENMFWYRQDPGLGLRLIYFSYDVKMKEKGDIPEGYSVSREKKERFSLILESASTNQTSMYLCASSFRSRVPGNTEAFFGQGTRLTVV.

The chain has TRBV7-9 and TRBJ2-5, with D maybe TRBD2 (6 bases). The CDR3 has 14 residues. Germline-derived CDR1 and CDR2 are SEHNR and FQNEAQ (reference sequence). The ends were cut back, 3 bases at V and 0 bases at J, with 8 bases in the middle. The DNA of the CDR3 is TGTGCCAGCAGCTTGCGGGGTAACCAAGAGACCCAGTACTTC. It specifies CASSLRGNQETQYF.

The chain employs TRBV20-1 and TRBJ2-5; D is undetermined. V was cut by 2 bases and J by 9 bases, with 10 bases left in between. This CDR3 region has 11 residues. Germline V gene data show CDR1 as DFQATT and CDR2 as SNEGSKA (reference sequence). This CDR3 is CSARSDAAQYF. The CDR3 DNA reads TGCAGTGCTAGATCCGACGCGGCCCAGTACTTC.

The rearrangement links TRBV6-5 to TRBJ2-2, with D possibly matching TRBD1 (7 bases). Trimming pared 7 bases from V and 13 bases from J, leaving 19 bases between. Germline CDR1 reads MNHEY; CDR2 reads SVGAGI. This CDR3 contains 13 residues. CDR3 residues: CASNQGEVGALFF. The CDR3 DNA is TGTGCCAGCAACCAGGGGGAGGTGGGAGCGCTGTTTTTT.

This clone was picked up one time. The chain has TRBV9 and TRBJ2-5, with TRBD2 as a possible D gene (5 bases). The CDR3 runs 17 residues. The V gene's germline CDR1 is SGDLS and CDR2 YYNGEE. Deletions cut 1 base from V and 2 bases from J, with 18 bases between. Written as DNA, the CDR3 is TGTGCCAGCAGCGTAAGCACCACGGGGATAGCGCAAGAGACCCAGTACTTC. Translation gives CASSVSTTGIAQETQYF. The whole variable domain, filled in from reference TRBV9 and TRBJ2-5, reads DSGVTQTPKHLITATGQRVTLRCSPRSGDLSVYWYQQSLDQGLQFLIQYYNGEERAKGNILERFSAQQFPDLHSELNLSSLELGDSALYFCASSVSTTGIAQETQYFGPGTRLLVL.

The rearrangement joins TRBV12-5 to TRBJ1-2, with unresolved D. V lost 9 bases, J lost 3 bases, and 11 bases lay in between. From germline, CDR1 is LGHNT and CDR2 FRNRAP. CDR3 size: 12 residues. The CDR3 DNA follows: TGTGCTAGCGCTAGAAACGACTATGGCTACACCTTC. Protein sequence: CASARNDYGYTF.

The sample holds a few counts of this clone. The genes are TRBV7-9 and TRBJ2-5; 8 bases are a match to TRBD2. Trimming removed 5 bases from V and 1 base from J; junction bases left unmatched: 9. The CDR3 covers 16 residues. From germline, CDR1 is SEHNR and CDR2 FQNEAQ (reference sequence). CDR3 DNA: TGTGCCAGCAGCCCAGGGAGCGGGAGTGGCCAAGAGACCCAGTACTTC. Its protein is CASSPGSGSGQETQYF. Full variable domain (missing parts from reference TRBV7-9 and TRBJ2-5): DTGVSQNPRHKITKRGQNVTFRCDPISEHNRLYWYRQTLGQGPEFLTYFQNEAQLEKSRLLSDRFSAERPKGSFSTLEIQRTEQGDSAMYLCASSPGSGSGQETQYFGPGTRLLVL.

This clone appeared a few times. The J gene is TRBJ1-1, the V gene TRBV9; D is perhaps TRBD1 (6 bases). The CDR3 is made up of 15 amino acids. V shed 2 bases and J shed 5 bases, with 16 bases lying between them. Germline values: CDR1 SGDLS, CDR2 YYNGEE. The CDR3 DNA follows: TGTGCCAGCAGCGTGGGACAAGGTCTCGAGACTGAAGCTTTCTTT. It is translated as CASSVGQGLETEAFF.

The J gene is TRBJ2-7, the V gene TRBV5-1; 8 nucleotides agree with TRBD2. This CDR3 comprises 15 residues. Germline V gene sequence: CDR1 SGHRS, CDR2 YFSETQ. The ends lost 4 bases at V and 2 bases at J; junction bases unmatched: 8. CDR3 amino acids: CASSPSGSDTYEQYV. The CDR3 coding sequence is TGCGCCAGCAGCCCCAGCGGGAGTGACACCTACGAGCAGTACGTC.

The V gene is TRBV29-1, the J gene TRBJ2-4, with a possible D match to TRBD2 (6 bases). This CDR3 comprises 14 residues. Germline V lookup: CDR1 SQVTM, CDR2 ANQGSEA. Trimming shortened V by 3 bases and J by 8 bases, and 17 bases separated the two germline ends. CDR3 loop: CSVEVGGGSDIQYF. The CDR3 bases are TGCAGCGTTGAGGTGGGAGGTGGGTCGGACATTCAGTACTTC.

The J gene is TRBJ2-5, the V gene TRBV7-3, with D possibly TRBD2 on 6 matching bases. The CDR3 has 14 residues. CDR1 and CDR2 from the germline V gene are SGHTA and FQGTGA. V lost 6 bases to trimming and J lost 1 base, with 12 bases between them. The CDR3 sequence: CASSVSGRQETQYF. The CDR3 coding sequence is TGTGCCAGCAGTGTGAGCGGGCGCCAAGAGACCCAGTACTTC.

This clone was seen more than once but under ten times. The rearrangement links TRBV15 to TRBJ1-1, with 8 positions matching TRBD1. The CDR3 contains 16 residues. Germline values: CDR1 LNHNV, CDR2 YYDKDF (reference sequence). With 1 base clipped from V and 4 bases from J, the junction kept 8 bases outside the gene matches. CDR3 region: CATSRGGTTGGTEAFF. Here the CDR3 DNA reads TGTGCCACCAGCAGAGGGGGGACCACAGGGGGCACTGAAGCTTTCTTT.

The chain carries TRBV13 and TRBJ1-1; TRBD1 might be the D (6 bases). Germline CDR1 PRHDT, CDR2 FYEKMQ (reference sequence). This CDR3 has 15 residues. Between the trimmed V and J ends, which lost 5 bases and 1 base, there was a span of 14 bases. In nucleotides, the CDR3 is TGTGCCAGCAGCCAAAAAGTGACAGGGAACACTGAAGCTTTCTTT. This encodes CASSQKVTGNTEAFF.

This clone was picked up a small number of times. The junction and the germline gene differ at one end; a read error may be behind it. This chain links TRBV7-9 with TRBJ2-4; D perhaps matches TRBD2 (5 bases). Germline-derived CDR1 and CDR2 are SEHNR and FQNEAQ (reference sequence). The CDR3 extends over 12 amino acids. The CDR3 nucleotides read TGTGCCAGCAGCCATAGGGAGCGCCCAAGTGACTTC. Protein sequence: CASSHRERPSDF.

The J gene is TRBJ2-3, the V gene TRBV4-2; D perhaps matches TRBD2 (6 bases). Trimming took 4 bases from V and 0 from J, leaving 14 bases between them. Germline-derived CDR1 and CDR2 are LGHNA and YNFKEQ. The CDR3 runs 16 residues. CDR3 DNA sequence: TGTGCCAGCAGCCTTTCTCTAGGGACTAGCACAGATACGCAGTATTTT. It yields the protein CASSLSLGTSTDTQYF.

This clone was seen only a few times. The chain employs TRBV5-4 and TRBJ2-3, with 7 bases aligning to TRBD1. This CDR3 is 13 amino acids long. Germline loops: CDR1 SGHNT, CDR2 YYREEE (reference sequence). Trimming took 4 bases from V and 4 from J; bases not matched to a gene: 3. The CDR3: CASSAGQADTQYF. CDR3 nucleotides: TGTGCCAGCAGCGCCGGACAGGCAGATACGCAGTATTTT.

CDR3 sequence reads: CASSPRTGGFETQYF. The CDR3 DNA follows: TGTGCCAGCAGCCCCCGGACAGGGGGGTTTGAGACCCAGTACTTC. The chain employs TRBV9 and TRBJ2-5; 10 bases are shared with TRBD1. After removal of 4 bases from V and 5 bases from J, the junction contained 8 bases not matched to a gene. The CDR3 is 15 residues long. Germline CDR1 and CDR2: SGDLS and YYNGEE.

The rearrangement links TRBV9 to TRBJ2-3; 9 nucleotides line up with TRBD2. Germline loops: CDR1 SGDLS, CDR2 YYNGEE. The ends lost 0 bases at V and 3 bases at J; junction bases unmatched: 5. This CDR3 region has 16 residues. The CDR3 region is CASSVVPAGGTDTQYF. DNA for the CDR3: TGTGCCAGCAGCGTAGTTCCAGCGGGGGGAACAGATACGCAGTATTTT.

This clone has a handful of counts. The V and J genes are TRBV7-9 and TRBJ2-1, with 9 positions matching TRBD1. Germline V gene sequence: CDR1 SEHNR, CDR2 FQNEAQ (reference sequence). The CDR3 covers 15 residues. V lost 4 bases to trimming and J lost 3 bases; unmatched junction nucleotides: 4. CDR3 protein: CASSSWTGDYNEQFF. The CDR3 DNA reads as TGTGCCAGCAGCTCCTGGACAGGGGACTACAATGAGCAGTTCTTC. Drawing the rest from reference TRBV7-9 and TRBJ2-1, the complete variable domain is DTGVSQNPRHKITKRGQNVTFRCDPISEHNRLYWYRQTLGQGPEFLTYFQNEAQLEKSRLLSDRFSAERPKGSFSTLEIQRTEQGDSAMYLCASSSWTGDYNEQFFGPGTRLTVL.

This clone was found a few times. The rearrangement uses TRBV7-2 and TRBJ2-1; D might be TRBD1 (6 bases). In germline, CDR1 is SGHTA, CDR2 FQGNSA. The CDR3 runs 16 residues. V was cut by 3 bases and J by 2 bases, with 14 bases left in between. CDR3 DNA sequence: TGTGCCAGCAGCTTTGGGGGCAAGCGGACCTACAATGAGCAGTTCTTC. Translated: CASSFGGKRTYNEQFF.

This clone was observed a handful of times. V usage is TRBV5-1 and J usage is TRBJ2-5, with D maybe TRBD1 (5 bases). V was pared by 0 bases and J by 4 bases, with 13 bases between. The germline V gene has CDR1 SGHRS and CDR2 YFSETQ. CDR3 size: 15 residues. CDR3 sequence: CASSLGAGSSETQYF. In nucleotides, the CDR3 is TGCGCCAGCAGCTTGGGGGCAGGGTCCTCAGAGACCCAGTACTTC.

This chain links TRBV9 with TRBJ2-5; D ambiguous. Germline V lookup: CDR1 SGDLS, CDR2 YYNGEE. The V gene lost 4 bases and the J gene lost 4 bases, with 20 bases spanning the gap. The CDR3 is made up of 16 amino acids. For the CDR3, the DNA is TGTGCCAGCAGCACCCCGAAATTAGGATCAGGAGAGACCCAGTACTTC. This encodes CASSTPKLGSGETQYF.

The V and J genes are TRBV10-2 and TRBJ2-4; tentatively, D is TRBD1 (7 bases). Germline-derived CDR1 and CDR2 are WSHSY and SAAADI. This CDR3 has 13 residues. DNA for the CDR3: TGCGCGGCGGAGGGGGCCGTCAAAAACATTCAGTACTTC. This codes for CAAEGAVKNIQYF.

This clone was counted only a few times. J is TRBJ1-3 and V is TRBV27, with D possibly matching TRBD1 (6 bases). The germline V gene has CDR1 MNHEY and CDR2 SMNVEV (reference sequence). V was pared by 2 bases and J by 4 bases, with 12 bases between. The CDR3 has 15 residues. This CDR3 reads CASSLTAGTGNTIYF. Written as DNA, the CDR3 is TGTGCCAGCAGTTTAACCGCAGGGACAGGAAACACCATATATTTT.

The chain links TRBV4-2 to TRBJ2-1; TRBD1 aligns across 8 bases. Germline V lookup: CDR1 LGHNA, CDR2 YNFKEQ. CDR3 size: 17 residues. The trim removed 0 bases at V and 1 base at J, leaving 5 bases unmatched. The CDR3 DNA reads TGTGCCAGCAGCCAAGATTGGCAGGGGGCGTCCTACAATGAGCAGTTCTTC. Amino acids: CASSQDWQGASYNEQFF.

This chain joins TRBV9 and TRBJ1-2; D is perhaps TRBD1 (6 bases). Between the trimmed V and J ends, which lost 3 bases and 5 bases, there was a span of 11 bases. The CDR3 totals 13 residues. Germline V lookup: CDR1 SGDLS, CDR2 YYNGEE. CDR3 sequence: CASSATGIYGYTF. The CDR3 DNA follows: TGTGCCAGCAGCGCGACAGGAATATATGGCTACACCTTC.